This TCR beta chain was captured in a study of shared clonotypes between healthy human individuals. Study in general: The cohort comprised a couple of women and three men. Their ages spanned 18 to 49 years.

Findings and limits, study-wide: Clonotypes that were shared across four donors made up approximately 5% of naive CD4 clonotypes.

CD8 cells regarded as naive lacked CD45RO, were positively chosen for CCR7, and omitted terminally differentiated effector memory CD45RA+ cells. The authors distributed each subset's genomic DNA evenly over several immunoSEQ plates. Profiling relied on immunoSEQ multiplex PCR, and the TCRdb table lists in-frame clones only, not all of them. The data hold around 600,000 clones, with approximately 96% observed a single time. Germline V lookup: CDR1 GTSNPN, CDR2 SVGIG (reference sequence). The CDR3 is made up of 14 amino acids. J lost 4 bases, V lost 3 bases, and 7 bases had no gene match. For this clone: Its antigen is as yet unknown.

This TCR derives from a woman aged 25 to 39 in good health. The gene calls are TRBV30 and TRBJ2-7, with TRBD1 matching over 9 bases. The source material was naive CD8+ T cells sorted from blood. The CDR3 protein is CAWSTGQGIYEQYF. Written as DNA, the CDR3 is TGTGCCTGGAGCACGGGACAGGGTATATACGAGCAGTACTTC.